This T cell receptor (beta chain) was sequenced during a study of T cell repertoires in cytomegalovirus infection. The overall study: Used in the study were CMV epitopes, some recently identified and HLA-C-restricted, others well-studied and HLA-B-restricted.

The CDR3 has 16 residues. V was pared by 5 bases and J by 5 bases, with 13 bases of the junction left unmatched. Germline CDR1 reads MNHEY; CDR2 reads SVGAGI. TCRdb re-derived calls from the reads in MiXCR, one entry per CDR3 protein. The sample includes some 920,000 distinct CDR3 sequences, less than 35% seen only once; the top ten take roughly 13%. As for this clonotype: Its matching antigen is unknown.

The sample in question was cultured CD8+ T cells from PBMCs, obtained from culture after CMV antigen stimulation. The source of this sequence is a human donor in good health (CMV status not recorded). Some clones in this sample may be carry-over from other donors' samples. The chain joins TRBV6-5 to TRBJ1-1; 8 bases are a match to TRBD1. The chain's CDR3 is CASSQDRDGKETEAFF. CDR3 nucleotide sequence: TGTGCCAGCAGTCAGGACAGGGACGGCAAAGAAACTGAAGCTTTCTTT.